A selection of T cell receptor beta chains follows, all from one sample in a study of T cell repertoires in ileal Crohn's disease. Clones were read by immunoSEQ multiplex PCR, and TCRdb kept only the in-frame ones, dropping some. Among approximately 18,000 clones listed, roughly three fifths were seen once. The material sequenced was ileal tissue. These receptors originate from an adult with Crohn's disease. CDR3s include the opening cysteine and the closing phenylalanine or tryptophan. The D gene is left open where the match is weak. Expanded clones are given a class, and other clones once, few, many or no size at all.

CDR3 protein: CASGAVSGGEQYF; CDR3 DNA: TGTGCCAGCGGGGCAGTTTCAGGCGGCGAGCAGTACTTC; clone size: .; D gene: .; V gene: TRBV11-2; J gene: TRBJ2-7
CDR3 protein: CASSPRTSGRAGELFF; CDR3 DNA: TGCGCCAGCAGCCCCCGGACTAGCGGGAGGGCCGGGGAGCTGTTTTTT; clone size: .; D gene: TRBD2; V gene: TRBV5-1; J gene: TRBJ2-2
CDR3 protein: CASSAQGDSGNTIYF; CDR3 DNA: TGTGCCAGCAGTGCCCAGGGGGACTCTGGAAACACCATATATTTT; clone size: .; D gene: TRBD1; V gene: TRBV6-1; J gene: TRBJ1-3
CDR3 protein: CASSPPVRDTQYF; CDR3 DNA: TGTGCCAGCAGTCCACCCGTTAGAGATACGCAGTATTTT; clone size: once; D gene: .; V gene: TRBV6-5; J gene: TRBJ2-3
CDR3 protein: CASSPVREVGNQPQHF; CDR3 DNA: TGTGCCAGCAGTCCCGTCCGGGAGGTCGGCAATCAGCCCCAGCATTTT; clone size: .; D gene: .; V gene: TRBV28; J gene: TRBJ1-5
CDR3 protein: CASSISRTSGYEQYF; CDR3 DNA: TGTGCCAGTAGTATCTCCCGGACTAGCGGCTACGAGCAGTACTTC; clone size: .; D gene: TRBD2; V gene: TRBV19; J gene: TRBJ2-7
CDR3 protein: CASRLTGSTEAFF; CDR3 DNA: TGTGCCAGCAGGCTAACAGGGAGTACTGAAGCTTTCTTT; clone size: .; D gene: .; V gene: TRBV28; J gene: TRBJ1-1
CDR3 protein: CAWRGDRGSEQYF; CDR3 DNA: TGTGCCTGGAGAGGGGACAGGGGGTCCGAGCAGTACTTC; clone size: .; D gene: TRBD1; V gene: TRBV30; J gene: TRBJ2-7
CDR3 protein: CASSQLTSGRNTQYF; CDR3 DNA: TGCGCCAGCAGCCAATTAACTAGCGGGAGAAATACGCAGTATTTT; clone size: .; D gene: TRBD2; V gene: TRBV4-1; J gene: TRBJ2-3
CDR3 protein: CASRTANYGYTF; CDR3 DNA: TGTGCCAGCAGGACTGCTAACTATGGCTACACCTTC; clone size: .; D gene: .; V gene: TRBV9; J gene: TRBJ1-2
CDR3 protein: CASSQAGLADYNEQFF; CDR3 DNA: TGTGCCAGCAGCCAAGCTGGCCTAGCGGACTACAATGAGCAGTTCTTC; clone size: .; D gene: TRBD2; V gene: TRBV4-2; J gene: TRBJ2-1
CDR3 protein: CASSQYYSGNTIYF; CDR3 DNA: TGTGCTAGCAGCCAGTACTACTCTGGAAACACCATATATTTT; clone size: .; D gene: .; V gene: TRBV7-7; J gene: TRBJ1-3
CDR3 protein: CASSPGTGGESGANVLTF; CDR3 DNA: TGTGCCAGCAGCCCTGGGACAGGGGGAGAATCTGGGGCCAACGTCCTGACTTTC; clone size: .; D gene: TRBD1; V gene: TRBV7-2; J gene: TRBJ2-6
CDR3 protein: CASSSDRFNQPQHF; CDR3 DNA: TGTGCCAGCAGCTCAGACAGATTCAATCAGCCCCAGCATTTT; clone size: .; D gene: .; V gene: TRBV7-2; J gene: TRBJ1-5
CDR3 protein: CASSYGRLYGYTF; CDR3 DNA: TGTGCCAGCAGTTACGGGAGGCTCTATGGCTACACCTTC; clone size: few; D gene: .; V gene: TRBV6-5; J gene: TRBJ1-2
CDR3 protein: CASSLDLDRLSETQYF; CDR3 DNA: TGTGCCAGCAGCTTAGATTTGGACAGACTTTCGGAGACCCAGTACTTC; clone size: .; D gene: .; V gene: TRBV11-2; J gene: TRBJ2-5
CDR3 protein: CATSRRVDQPQHF; CDR3 DNA: TGTGCCACCAGCAGACGGGTAGACCAGCCCCAGCATTTT; clone size: .; D gene: .; V gene: TRBV15; J gene: TRBJ1-5
CDR3 protein: CASSDDRNSGANVLTF; CDR3 DNA: TGTGCCAGCAGCGATGACAGGAACTCTGGGGCCAACGTCCTGACTTTC; clone size: .; D gene: .; V gene: TRBV9; J gene: TRBJ2-6
CDR3 protein: CATYESIYGYTF; CDR3 DNA: TGTGCCACCTATGAGAGCATCTATGGCTACACCTTC; clone size: few; D gene: .; V gene: TRBV19; J gene: TRBJ1-2
CDR3 protein: CASSLGPRLGYEQYF; CDR3 DNA: TGTGCCAGCAGCTTAGGACCTAGGTTGGGCTACGAGCAGTACTTC; clone size: .; D gene: .; V gene: TRBV11-2; J gene: TRBJ2-7
CDR3 protein: CAWSVGTGSYEQYF; CDR3 DNA: TGTGCCTGGAGCGTCGGGACAGGCTCCTACGAGCAGTACTTC; clone size: .; D gene: TRBD1; V gene: TRBV30; J gene: TRBJ2-7
CDR3 protein: CASSGGGDTDTQYF; CDR3 DNA: TGTGCCAGCAGCGGAGGGGGGGATACAGATACGCAGTATTTT; clone size: once; D gene: .; V gene: TRBV9; J gene: TRBJ2-3
CDR3 protein: CASRLAGGTYEQYF; CDR3 DNA: TGTGCCAGCAGACTAGCGGGAGGCACCTACGAGCAGTACTTC; clone size: .; D gene: TRBD2; V gene: TRBV28; J gene: TRBJ2-7
CDR3 protein: CASSLGDSKYDEQYF; CDR3 DNA: TGTGCCAGCAGCTTAGGAGACTCGAAGTACGACGAGCAGTACTTC; clone size: .; D gene: .; V gene: TRBV7-9; J gene: TRBJ2-7
CDR3 protein: CASSSRRGSEKLFF; CDR3 DNA: TGTGCCAGCAGCTCCCGACGGGGGTCTGAAAAACTGTTTTTT; clone size: .; D gene: .; V gene: TRBV7-2; J gene: TRBJ1-4
CDR3 protein: CSVRGGGNTEAFF; CDR3 DNA: TGCAGCGTTAGAGGGGGGGGGAACACTGAAGCTTTCTTT; clone size: once; D gene: .; V gene: TRBV29-1; J gene: TRBJ1-1
CDR3 protein: CASSLLQGRTEAFF; CDR3 DNA: TGTGCCAGCAGCTTATTACAGGGGCGCACTGAAGCTTTCTTT; clone size: .; D gene: TRBD1; V gene: TRBV7-8; J gene: TRBJ1-1